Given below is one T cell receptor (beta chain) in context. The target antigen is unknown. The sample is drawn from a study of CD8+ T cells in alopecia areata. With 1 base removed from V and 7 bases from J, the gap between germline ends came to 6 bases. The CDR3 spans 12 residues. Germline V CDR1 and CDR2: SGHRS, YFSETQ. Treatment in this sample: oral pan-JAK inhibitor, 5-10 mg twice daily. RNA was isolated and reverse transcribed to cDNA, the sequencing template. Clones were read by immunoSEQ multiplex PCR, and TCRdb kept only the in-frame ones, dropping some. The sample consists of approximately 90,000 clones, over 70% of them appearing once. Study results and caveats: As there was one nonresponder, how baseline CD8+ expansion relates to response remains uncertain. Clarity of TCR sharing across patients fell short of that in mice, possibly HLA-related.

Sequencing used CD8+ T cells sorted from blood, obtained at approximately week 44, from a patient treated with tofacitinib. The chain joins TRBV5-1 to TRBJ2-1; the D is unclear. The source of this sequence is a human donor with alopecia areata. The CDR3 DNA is TGCGCCAGCAGCTTGAAGGGTAATGAGCAGTTCTTC. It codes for CASSLKGNEQFF.